The entry below gives a single T cell receptor (beta chain) sequence along with its context. Profiling relied on immunoSEQ multiplex PCR, and the TCRdb table lists in-frame clones only, not all of them. This sample has fewer than 40,000 clones; approximately 90% occur once, and the top ten carry under 4%. This entry belongs to a study of chemoradiotherapy in HPV16-positive cancers. V dropped 7 bases and J dropped 8 bases, with 11 bases sitting between them. The CDR3 contains 10 residues. CDR1 is DFQATT and CDR2 is SNEGSKA in the germline V gene (reference sequence). The sample in question was blood, obtained from a patient who underwent chemoradiotherapy. The source is a human donor with HPV-associated anogenital cancer. This chain connects TRBV20-1 to TRBJ1-2; a weak D match, TRBD1 (5 bases). CDR3 in amino acids: CSGREGGYTF. The CDR3 nucleotides read TGCAGTGGAAGGGAGGGGGGCTACACCTTC.